These T cell receptor beta chains were read from a single sample in a study of Ad26.COV2.S vaccination and SARS-CoV-2 variants. TCRdb keeps only in-frame clones here, not all; method: immunoSEQ multiplex PCR. The table includes around 320,000 clones, 70% to 90% detected once. Here the sequenced sample was peripheral blood, taken in a trial of Ad26.COV2.S vaccine versus placebo. Every receptor here comes from a person aged 18 to 59 who received the Ad26.COV2.S COVID-19 vaccine or a placebo. CDR3s include the opening cysteine and the closing phenylalanine or tryptophan. The D gene is left open where the match is weak. Only part of the rows carry a size: once, few, many, or a class if the clone is expanded.

j_call	clone_size	v_call	d_call	cdr3_nt	cdr3_aa
TRBJ1-1	NA	TRBV5-4	NA	TGTGCCAGCGGGGTAGAAAGTAACACTGAAGCTTTCTTT	CASGVESNTEAFF
TRBJ2-7	NA	TRBV5-4	TRBD1	TGTGCCAGCAGCTTGGGGGGACAGGGAGGTTTCCACGAGCAGTACTTC	CASSLGGQGGFHEQYF
TRBJ1-4	NA	TRBV19	TRBD1	TGTGCCAGTAGTATACCTCGGACAGGGAAAAATGAAAAACTGTTTTTT	CASSIPRTGKNEKLFF
TRBJ2-5	NA	TRBV7-3	NA	TGTGCCAGCAGCCTCGGCGACGGGACACAAGAGACCCAGTACTTC	CASSLGDGTQETQYF
TRBJ1-6	NA	TRBV5-1	NA	TGCGCCAGCAGCTTGGGGACAGCCACCTCAGCGCCCCTCCACTTT	CASSLGTATSAPLHF
TRBJ2-2	NA	TRBV2	TRBD1	TGTGCCAGCAGTGCCACAGGGGGGTGGACCGGGGAGCTGTTTTTT	CASSATGGWTGELFF
TRBJ1-2	NA	TRBV6-5	NA	TGTGCCAGCAGAACCTTTCAGGTCTATGGCTACACCTTC	CASRTFQVYGYTF
TRBJ1-1	NA	TRBV21-1	NA	TGTGCCAGCGGAACCCAGGGGCTGGGGACTGAAGCTTTCTTT	CASGTQGLGTEAFF
TRBJ1-4	NA	TRBV3-1/TRBV3-2	NA	TGTGCCAGCAGCCAGAGGACAGTAGAGGAAAAACTGTTTTTT	CASSQRTVEEKLFF
TRBJ1-2	NA	TRBV28	NA	TGTGCCAGCAGCCCCCTAGGCTATGGCTACACCTTC	CASSPLGYGYTF
TRBJ1-5	once	TRBV27	NA	TGTGCCAGCAGTTTGCTGCGGGGGGGCAATCAGCCCCAGCATTTT	CASSLLRGGNQPQHF
TRBJ2-5	NA	TRBV7-9	TRBD1	TGTGCCAGCAGCTGGGACAGGGCATTGGAGACCCAGTACTTC	CASSWDRALETQYF
TRBJ2-5	NA	TRBV9	NA	TGTGCCAGCAGCGTAGCTCCCGGGGCGGAGGGGGAGACCCAGTACTTC	CASSVAPGAEGETQYF
TRBJ1-2	NA	TRBV5-1	TRBD1	TGCGCCAGCAGCCCCGGGGGACAGGGGGACTATGGCTACACCTTC	CASSPGGQGDYGYTF
TRBJ2-1	NA	TRBV7-3	TRBD2	TGTGCCAGCAGCTCGGGACTAGCGGGGTGGAATGAGCAGTTCTTC	CASSSGLAGWNEQFF
TRBJ2-3	once	TRBV28	TRBD2	TGTGCCAGCAGTTCAACGCGGGGGGTTAGCACAGATACGCAGTATTTT	CASSSTRGVSTDTQYF
TRBJ1-2	NA	TRBV25-1	NA	TGTGCCAGCAGTGAGGGCAGCGCATATGGCTACACCTTC	CASSEGSAYGYTF
TRBJ2-7	once	TRBV3-1/TRBV3-2	TRBD1	TGTGCCAGCAGCCGAGGACAGGGGGCATCCTACGAGCAGTACTTC	CASSRGQGASYEQYF
TRBJ2-4	NA	TRBV5-6	NA	TGTGCCAGCAGCCAAACGGGATCGAAAAACATTCAGTACTTC	CASSQTGSKNIQYF
TRBJ2-3	NA	TRBV7-9	TRBD1	TGTGCCAGCAGCCGTCGGGACAGGGCAACAGATACGCAGTATTTT	CASSRRDRATDTQYF
TRBJ2-7	NA	TRBV5-1	TRBD1	TGCGCCAGCAGCCACCGGGACAGCTACGAGCAGTACTTC	CASSHRDSYEQYF
TRBJ2-3	NA	TRBV7-6	NA	TGTGCCAGCAGCATTTCATTGGGGCGCGGCACAGATACGCAGTATTTT	CASSISLGRGTDTQYF
TRBJ1-2	once	TRBV15	TRBD1	TGTGCCACCAGCAGAGTCCGGACAGGGATTGGCTACACCTTC	CATSRVRTGIGYTF
TRBJ1-2	NA	TRBV2	NA	TGTGCCAGCAGGGGAGGCAGGGTATCACATGGCTACACCTTC	CASRGGRVSHGYTF
TRBJ2-3	NA	TRBV7-9	TRBD2	TGTGCCAGCAGCTTATCTTTTAGCGGGGGGGCCTGGGATACGCAGTATTTT	CASSLSFSGGAWDTQYF
TRBJ2-7	NA	TRBV6-1	NA	TGTGCCAGCAGTGACGATCCGGACGAGCAGTACTTC	CASSDDPDEQYF
TRBJ1-1	NA	TRBV20-1	NA	TGCAGTGCTAGTATGGCCGGGGCGGGCACTGAAGCTTTCTTT	CSASMAGAGTEAFF
TRBJ1-4	NA	TRBV2	NA	TGTGCCAGCAGTGAATTCTGGGGTACTAATGAAAAACTGTTTTTT	CASSEFWGTNEKLFF
TRBJ2-5	NA	TRBV5-1	TRBD2	TGCGCCAGCAGCTCCGGACAGGGCCCTAGCGGGGGGAAAGAGACCCAGTACTTC	CASSSGQGPSGGKETQYF
TRBJ1-6	NA	TRBV28	NA	TGTGCCAGCAGTTTAAGGGACTTGAGAAATTCACCCCTCCACTTT	CASSLRDLRNSPLHF
TRBJ1-4	NA	TRBV3-1/TRBV3-2	NA	TGTGCCAGCAGCAGTGGGCGGATTAATGAAAAACTGTTTTTT	CASSSGRINEKLFF
TRBJ1-2	NA	TRBV5-8	NA	TGTGCCAGCAGCCAACTTATCTCCCTGAGCTATGGCTACACCTTC	CASSQLISLSYGYTF
TRBJ2-4	NA	TRBV4-2	NA	TGTGCCAGCAGCCAAGATCCAGGGGTAAACATTCAGTACTTC	CASSQDPGVNIQYF
TRBJ1-6	once	TRBV18	NA	TGTGCCAGCTCACTGGAAGGAATGGATAATTCACCCCTCCACTTT	CASSLEGMDNSPLHF
TRBJ2-1	once	TRBV7-8	NA	TGTGCCAGCAGCTTAGCTAGACTTCTGTTCTTC	CASSLARLLFF
TRBJ1-2	NA	TRBV15	NA	TGTGCCACCAGCAGAGGGACCGGGACTGTTTATGGCTACACCTTC	CATSRGTGTVYGYTF
TRBJ1-2	NA	TRBV30	NA	TGTGCCCGGAAGGAGGGGCTTCATGGCTACACCTTC	CARKEGLHGYTF
TRBJ1-5	NA	TRBV5-1	NA	TGCGCCAGCAGCTTGATTCCGACAGGACCAAGCAATCAGCCCCAGCATTTT	CASSLIPTGPSNQPQHF
TRBJ1-2	NA	TRBV6-6	NA	TGTGCCAGCAGACCCGGGGGGGCAGACTATGGCTACACCTTC	CASRPGGADYGYTF
TRBJ2-7	NA	TRBV11-1	NA	TGTGCCAGCAGCTTAGCAGCCACCGGGGCTACCTACGAGCAGTACTTC	CASSLAATGATYEQYF
TRBJ2-3	NA	TRBV12-5	TRBD1	TGTGCTAGTGGCCGCGGACAGGGGAGGGAAGATACGCAGTATTTT	CASGRGQGREDTQYF
TRBJ1-1	few	TRBV28	NA	TGTGCCAGCAGTCTTGCCTTCAGGCACAACACTGAAGCTTTCTTT	CASSLAFRHNTEAFF
TRBJ2-7	once	TRBV6-5	TRBD1	TGTGCCAGCAAACCGGGACAGGCAGTTTACGAGCAGTACTTC	CASKPGQAVYEQYF
TRBJ2-7	once	TRBV5-1	NA	TGCGCCAGCAGCCCGGAATCAGGGGGAGGTTCCTACGAGCAGTACTTC	CASSPESGGGSYEQYF
TRBJ2-1	NA	TRBV28	NA	TGTGCCAGCAGCTTCGGGACTCCTTACAATGAGCAGTTCTTC	CASSFGTPYNEQFF
TRBJ1-2	NA	TRBV28	NA	TGTGCCAGCAGTTTTTGGGGGGCAGGGGCTAACTATGGCTACACCTTC	CASSFWGAGANYGYTF
TRBJ2-7	NA	TRBV24-1	TRBD1	TGTGCCACCAGTGATTCCGGGACAGGGGCGTACGAGCAGTACTTC	CATSDSGTGAYEQYF
TRBJ2-6	NA	TRBV11-2	NA	TGTGCCAGCAGCCCGGGGTGGGACAAGGGCTCTGGGGCCAACGTCCTGACTTTC	CASSPGWDKGSGANVLTF
TRBJ1-1	NA	TRBV5-6	NA	TGTGCCAGCAGCTTCGGGGGATATACGAACACTGAAGCTTTCTTT	CASSFGGYTNTEAFF
TRBJ1-5	NA	TRBV28	NA	TGTGCCAGCAGTTCGATTCGGGGAGCGCAGCCCCAGCATTTT	CASSSIRGAQPQHF
TRBJ1-1	NA	TRBV29-1	TRBD1	TGCAGCGTTGTCGATTTCTGGACAGGGGGCAATCAACCGAACACTGAAGCTTTCTTT	CSVVDFWTGGNQPNTEAFF